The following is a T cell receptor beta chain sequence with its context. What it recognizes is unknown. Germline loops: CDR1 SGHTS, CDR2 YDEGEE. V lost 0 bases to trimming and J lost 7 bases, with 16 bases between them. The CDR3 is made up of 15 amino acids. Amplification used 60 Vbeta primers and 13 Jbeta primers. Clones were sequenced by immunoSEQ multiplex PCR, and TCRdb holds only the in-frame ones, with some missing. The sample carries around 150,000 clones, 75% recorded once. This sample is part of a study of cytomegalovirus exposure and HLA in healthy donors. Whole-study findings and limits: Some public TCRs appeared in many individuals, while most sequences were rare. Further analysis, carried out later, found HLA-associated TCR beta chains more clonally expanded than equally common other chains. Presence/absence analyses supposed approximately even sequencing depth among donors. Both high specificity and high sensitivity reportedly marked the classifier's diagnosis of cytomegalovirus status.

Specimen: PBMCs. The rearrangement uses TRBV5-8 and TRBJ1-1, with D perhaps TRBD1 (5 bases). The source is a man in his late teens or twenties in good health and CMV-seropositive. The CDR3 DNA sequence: TGTGCCAGCAGCTTGGCTGGAACAGCCAGGGTTGAAGCTTTCTTT. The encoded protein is CASSLAGTARVEAFF.